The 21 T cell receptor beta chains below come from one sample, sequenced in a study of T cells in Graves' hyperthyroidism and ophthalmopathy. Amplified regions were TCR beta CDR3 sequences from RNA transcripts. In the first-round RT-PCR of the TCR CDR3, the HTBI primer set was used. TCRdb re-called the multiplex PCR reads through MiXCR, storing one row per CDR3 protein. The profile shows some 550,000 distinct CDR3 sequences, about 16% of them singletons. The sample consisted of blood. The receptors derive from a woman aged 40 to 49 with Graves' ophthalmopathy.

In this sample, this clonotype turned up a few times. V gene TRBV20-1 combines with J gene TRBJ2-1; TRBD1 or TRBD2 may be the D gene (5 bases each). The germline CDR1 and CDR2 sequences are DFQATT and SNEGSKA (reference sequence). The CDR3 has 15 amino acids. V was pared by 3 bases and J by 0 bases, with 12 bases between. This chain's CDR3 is CSARGTGNSYNEQFF. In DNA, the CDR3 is TGCAGTGCTAGGGGGACGGGGAACTCCTACAATGAGCAGTTCTTC.

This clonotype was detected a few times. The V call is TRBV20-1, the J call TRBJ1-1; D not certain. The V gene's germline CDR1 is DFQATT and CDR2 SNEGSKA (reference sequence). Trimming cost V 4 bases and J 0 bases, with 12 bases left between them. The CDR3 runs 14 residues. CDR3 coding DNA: TGCAGTGCTACCGGATGGTCCATGAACACTGAAGCTTTCTTT. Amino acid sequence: CSATGWSMNTEAFF.

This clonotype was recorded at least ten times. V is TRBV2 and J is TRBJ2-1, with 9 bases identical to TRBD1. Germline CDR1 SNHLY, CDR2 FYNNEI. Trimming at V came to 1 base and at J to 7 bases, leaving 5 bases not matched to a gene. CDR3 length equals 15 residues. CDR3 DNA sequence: TGTGCCAGCAGTGAAGACGTACAGGGGGCAAATGAGCAGTTCTTC. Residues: CASSEDVQGANEQFF.

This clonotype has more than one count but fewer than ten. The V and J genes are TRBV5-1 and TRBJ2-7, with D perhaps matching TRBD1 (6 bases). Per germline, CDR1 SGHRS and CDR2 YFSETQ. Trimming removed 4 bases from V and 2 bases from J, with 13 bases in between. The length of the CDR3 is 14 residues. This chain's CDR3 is CASSLLQGAYEQYF. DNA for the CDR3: TGCGCCAGCAGCCTATTACAGGGCGCCTACGAGCAGTACTTC.

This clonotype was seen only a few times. The CDR3 sequence is CSATLRLPNEQFF. CDR3 in DNA: TGCAGTGCTACCCTTAGGCTTCCGAATGAGCAGTTCTTC. V is TRBV20-1 and J is TRBJ2-1; D ambiguous. Trimming left V 4 bases short and J 7 bases short, with 14 bases between. Per germline, CDR1 DFQATT and CDR2 SNEGSKA (reference sequence). This CDR3 has 13 amino acids.

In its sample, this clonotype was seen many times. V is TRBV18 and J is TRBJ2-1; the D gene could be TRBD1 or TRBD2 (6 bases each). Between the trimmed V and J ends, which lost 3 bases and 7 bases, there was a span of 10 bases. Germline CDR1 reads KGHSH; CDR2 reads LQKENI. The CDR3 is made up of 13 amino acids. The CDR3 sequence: CASSPRDTNEQFF. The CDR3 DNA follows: TGTGCCAGCTCACCGCGGGACACTAATGAGCAGTTCTTC.

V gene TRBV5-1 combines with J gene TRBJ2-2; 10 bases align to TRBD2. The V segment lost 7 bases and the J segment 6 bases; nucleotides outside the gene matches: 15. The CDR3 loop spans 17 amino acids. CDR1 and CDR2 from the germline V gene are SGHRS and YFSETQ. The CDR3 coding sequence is TGCGCCAGCCGTCTCCCCGGGCTAGCGGGAGTCTCCGGGGAGCTGTTTTTT. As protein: CASRLPGLAGVSGELFF.

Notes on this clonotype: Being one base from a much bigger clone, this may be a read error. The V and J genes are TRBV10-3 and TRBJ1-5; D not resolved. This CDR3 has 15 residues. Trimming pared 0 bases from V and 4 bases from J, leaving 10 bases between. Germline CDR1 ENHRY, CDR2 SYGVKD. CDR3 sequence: CAISESRAGNQPQHF. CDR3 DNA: TGTGCCATCAGTGAGTCGAGAGCGGGGAATCAGCCCCAGCATTTT.

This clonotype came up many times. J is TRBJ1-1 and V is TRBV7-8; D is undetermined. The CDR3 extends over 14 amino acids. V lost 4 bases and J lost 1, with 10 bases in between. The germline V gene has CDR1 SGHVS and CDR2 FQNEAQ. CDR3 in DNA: TGTGCCAGCAGCTCTAGTCACAGGAACACTGAAGCTTTCTTT. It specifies CASSSSHRNTEAFF.

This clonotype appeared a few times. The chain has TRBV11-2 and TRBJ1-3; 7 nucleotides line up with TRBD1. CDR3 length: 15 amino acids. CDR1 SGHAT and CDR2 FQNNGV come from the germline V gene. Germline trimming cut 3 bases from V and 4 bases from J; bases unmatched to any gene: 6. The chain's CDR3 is CASSFMEGAGNTIYF. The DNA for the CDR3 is TGTGCCAGCAGCTTCATGGAGGGGGCCGGAAACACCATATATTTT.

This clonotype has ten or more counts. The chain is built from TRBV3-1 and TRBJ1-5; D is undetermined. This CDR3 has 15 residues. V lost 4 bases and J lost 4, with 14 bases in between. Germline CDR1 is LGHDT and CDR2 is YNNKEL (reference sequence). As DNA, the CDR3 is TGTGCCAGCAGCCGAGATGGCCACCCGAATCAGCCCCAGCATTTT. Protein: CASSRDGHPNQPQHF. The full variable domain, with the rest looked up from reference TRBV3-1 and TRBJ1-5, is DTAVSQTPKYLVTQMGNDKSIKCEQNLGHDTMYWYKQDSKKFLKIMFSYNNKELIINETVPNRFSPKSPDKAHLNLHINSLELGDSAVYFCASSRDGHPNQPQHFGDGTRLSIL.

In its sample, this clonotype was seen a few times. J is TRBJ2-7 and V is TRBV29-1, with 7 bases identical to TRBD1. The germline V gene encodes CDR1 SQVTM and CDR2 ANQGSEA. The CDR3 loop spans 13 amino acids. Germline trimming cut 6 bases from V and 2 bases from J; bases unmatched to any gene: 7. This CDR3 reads CSVQDRNAYEQYF. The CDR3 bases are TGCAGCGTGCAGGACAGGAACGCCTACGAGCAGTACTTC.

The CDR3 loop reads CASTRGSGGVDEQFF. CDR3 nucleotides: TGTGCCAGTACCCGGGGGAGCGGGGGTGTCGATGAGCAGTTCTTC. The V call is TRBV6-2 or TRBV6-3, the J call TRBJ2-1, with TRBD2 identical over 8 bases. V was pared by 9 bases and J by 8 bases, with 15 bases of the junction left unmatched. Germline lookup yields CDR1 MNHEY and CDR2 SVGEGT. CDR3 size: 15 residues.

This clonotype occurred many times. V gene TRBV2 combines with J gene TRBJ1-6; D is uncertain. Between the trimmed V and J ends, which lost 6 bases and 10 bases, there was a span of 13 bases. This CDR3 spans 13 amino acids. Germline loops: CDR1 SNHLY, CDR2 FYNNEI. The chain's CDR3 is CASRPESNSPLHF. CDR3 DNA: TGTGCCAGCAGGCCGGAGTCCAACTCACCCCTCCACTTT.

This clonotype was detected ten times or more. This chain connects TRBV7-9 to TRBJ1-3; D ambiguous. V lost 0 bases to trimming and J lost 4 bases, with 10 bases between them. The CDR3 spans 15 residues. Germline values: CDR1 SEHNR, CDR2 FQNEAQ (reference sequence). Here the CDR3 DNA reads TGTGCCAGCAGCTTAGCCGGGCGCACGGGAAACACCATATATTTT. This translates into CASSLAGRTGNTIYF.

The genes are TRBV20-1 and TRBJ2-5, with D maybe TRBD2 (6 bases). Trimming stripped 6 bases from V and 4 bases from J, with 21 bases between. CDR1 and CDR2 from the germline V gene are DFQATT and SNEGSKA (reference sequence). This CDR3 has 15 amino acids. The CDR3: CSAIRDFPSLETQYF. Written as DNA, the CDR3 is TGCAGTGCGATACGGGACTTCCCTTCCCTAGAGACCCAGTACTTC.

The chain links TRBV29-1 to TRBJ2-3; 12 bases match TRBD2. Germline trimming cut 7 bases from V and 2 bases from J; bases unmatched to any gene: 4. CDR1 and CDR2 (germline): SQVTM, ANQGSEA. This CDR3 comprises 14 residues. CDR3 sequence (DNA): TGCAGCGACCGGACTAGCGGGGCCACAGATACGCAGTATTTT. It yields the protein CSDRTSGATDTQYF.

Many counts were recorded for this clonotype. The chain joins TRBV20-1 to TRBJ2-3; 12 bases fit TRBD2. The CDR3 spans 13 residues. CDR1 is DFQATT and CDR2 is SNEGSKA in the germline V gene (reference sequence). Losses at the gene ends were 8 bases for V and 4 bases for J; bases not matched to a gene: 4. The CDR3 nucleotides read TGCAGTCCGAGACTAGCGGGGGCAGATACGCAGTATTTT. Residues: CSPRLAGADTQYF.

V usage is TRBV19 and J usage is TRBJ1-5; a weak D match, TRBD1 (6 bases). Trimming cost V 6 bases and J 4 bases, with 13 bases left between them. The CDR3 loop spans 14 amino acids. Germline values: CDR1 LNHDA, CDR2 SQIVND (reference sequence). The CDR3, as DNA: TGTGCCAGTAGGACAGGAGGGGAGAATCAGCCCCAGCATTTT. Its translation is CASRTGGENQPQHF.

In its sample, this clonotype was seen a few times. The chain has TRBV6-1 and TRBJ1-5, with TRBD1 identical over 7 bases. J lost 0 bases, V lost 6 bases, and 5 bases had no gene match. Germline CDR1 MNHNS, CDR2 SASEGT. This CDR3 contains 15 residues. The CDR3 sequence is CASRGGTYSNQPQHF. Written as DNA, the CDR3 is TGTGCCAGCAGAGGGGGCACCTATAGCAATCAGCCCCAGCATTTT.

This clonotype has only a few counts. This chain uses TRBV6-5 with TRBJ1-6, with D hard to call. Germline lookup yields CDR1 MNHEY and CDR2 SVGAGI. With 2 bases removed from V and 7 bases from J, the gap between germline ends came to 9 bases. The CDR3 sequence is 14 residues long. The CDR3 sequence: CASSYIAGNSPLHF. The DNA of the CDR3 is TGTGCCAGCAGTTACATTGCCGGGAATTCACCCCTCCACTTT.